The present entry profiles one T cell receptor beta chain with its context. As handled by the study authors: Reference gene primers were amplified, and this amplification served to estimate nucleated cell counts. The protocol was immunoSEQ multiplex PCR, while the TCRdb copy is restricted to in-frame clones and leaves out a portion. From that table come the V and J calls and clone size; the DNA was used to work out D and trimming. This table holds 87,000 or so clones, over 75% found once. The germline V and J ends were trimmed by 3 bases and 7 bases, with 13 bases remaining between them. Germline-derived CDR1 and CDR2 are KGHSH and LQKENI. This CDR3 contains 15 residues. The sample belongs to a study of blood T cell repertoires in COVID-19. The wider study: COVID-19 samples from acute and convalescent phases originated in the United States, Italy and Spain. T cells, B-cell-depleted T cells, or PBMCs supplied cDNA or gDNA.

The sequenced sample was peripheral blood. The TCR sequence derives from a woman older than 75 with acute or convalescent COVID-19. This sequence joins TRBV18 and TRBJ1-6; TRBD1 is a possible D gene (6 bases). CDR3 in amino acids: CASSPPGTYNSPLHF. DNA of the CDR3: TGTGCCAGCTCACCCCCCGGGACATACAATTCACCCCTCCACTTT.